This T cell receptor (beta chain) was retrieved from a study of beta chain features in type 1 diabetes listed by TCRdb under 2018. Broadly, across the study: Mean age, gender distribution, total cell number and subset yield were not different between patients and healthy donors. In the study, TCRB repertoires of sorted circulating CD4+ T cell subsets from recently diagnosed type 1 diabetes patients were compared with those of matched healthy donors. A total of 107,917,701 sorted cells were examined across all samples, and a strong correlation was observed between cell number per subset and RNA yield. Whereas all 30 or so donors provided naive and central memory subsets, regulatory and stem cell-like memory subsets were isolated from just 8 patients and roughly 8 healthy donors.

This clone showed up just a few times. This clone's antigen is unknown. No per-base quality is available; no much larger clone lies one base away. The investigation overall reported the following: In all four CD4+ subsets, TCRB CDR3 length was moderately but significantly shorter in type 1 diabetes patients. PCR might favor shorter templates, but patient and control samples were amplified and corrected together, so any skew would affect both groups equally. Fewer insertions and more nucleotide deletions at VDJ recombination sites were observed in patients with type 1 diabetes, implying thymic rearrangement abnormalities. Because cDNA rather than genomic DNA was sequenced, highly expressing activated cells could have been over-represented, although no difference in activation and CD3 levels was found between groups. Only small numbers of individuals were included in the HLA sub-analyses, which left unresolved whether HLA type had any influence on TCRB rearrangement. Naive, central memory and regulatory TCRB repertoires appeared to be more alike among patients than among healthy donors.

The entire isolated RNA was reverse transcribed using the High Capacity cDNA Reverse Transcription Kit, and thus expressed TCRB transcripts were sequenced. Deep immunoSEQ sequencing was applied to naive, central memory and regulatory T cell samples, giving an average of roughly 3.6 million total reads per sample. After sorted cells were lysed in RLT buffer, RNA was extracted with DNase-treated RNeasy Micro or Mini kits, with the choice depending on cell number. Each cell subset was processed separately to prevent cross-contamination, with patient and healthy donor samples processed together. The immunoSEQ multiplex PCR was used to amplify TCRB sequences from cDNA, generating 87-bp fragments that spanned the CDR3 region. Sequencing of the amplicons was done on the Illumina HiSeq platform. From the authors' description of their analysis: PCR bias was computationally corrected using synthetic template baselines, reads within Hamming distance 2 were collapsed, and singletons that could not be merged were discarded. By aligning reads against IMGT, V, D and J genes, CDR3 length, and insertions or deletions at six rearrangement sites were assigned. Within each subset, clonotype counts were normalized to sorted cell number, and only after that were true diversity and Gini coefficients computed with the tcR R package. The overlap coefficient, calculated on TCRB nucleotide sequences, was used to quantify repertoire sharing. As stored in TCRdb, this immuneACCESS dataset retains in-frame rearrangements with V and J assigned. A fraction of the clones does not appear; measured against another copy, unresolved V genes explain less than half of the discrepancy, and the remainder lacks a known reason. That table is the source of V, J and clone size, and D and trimming were worked out from the DNA. In all, the sample holds about 180,000 clones, and roughly an eighth of those were seen once. Approximately 0.62% of the sample lies in the top ten.

The CDR3 spans 14 residues, from the cysteine through the phenylalanine. Left in the record is the CDR3 DNA by itself, 42 bases read in frame from the first base. The germline V and J ends show losses of 4 bases and 5 bases respectively, and no gene match explains 7 bases of the junction. CDR1 and CDR2 (MNHEY, SMNVEV) derive from the germline V gene (reference sequence). Each donor gave one peripheral blood draw, averaging approximately 120 mL, which was collected into heparinised tubes. Using a panel that included CD45RO, CCR7, CD25, CD127, CD95 and CD27, naive, central memory, regulatory and stem cell-like memory CD4+ T cells were sorted on a BD FACSAria II. Purity was above 98% for every sorted population. PBMCs were isolated right away by Lymphoprep density gradient centrifugation and were stained directly, without culture. So that batch effects would be minimized, each experiment stained and sorted samples in pairs, pairing one healthy donor with one patient.

The sample was central memory CD4+ T cells from blood. The chain is made from TRBV27 and TRBJ2-7; 8 of the junction bases match TRBD2. This sequence was found in a woman aged 18-35 years in good health. The encoded CDR3 is CASSYGLASNEQYF. The nucleotide sequence is TGTGCCAGCAGTTACGGACTAGCTTCCAACGAGCAGTACTTC.